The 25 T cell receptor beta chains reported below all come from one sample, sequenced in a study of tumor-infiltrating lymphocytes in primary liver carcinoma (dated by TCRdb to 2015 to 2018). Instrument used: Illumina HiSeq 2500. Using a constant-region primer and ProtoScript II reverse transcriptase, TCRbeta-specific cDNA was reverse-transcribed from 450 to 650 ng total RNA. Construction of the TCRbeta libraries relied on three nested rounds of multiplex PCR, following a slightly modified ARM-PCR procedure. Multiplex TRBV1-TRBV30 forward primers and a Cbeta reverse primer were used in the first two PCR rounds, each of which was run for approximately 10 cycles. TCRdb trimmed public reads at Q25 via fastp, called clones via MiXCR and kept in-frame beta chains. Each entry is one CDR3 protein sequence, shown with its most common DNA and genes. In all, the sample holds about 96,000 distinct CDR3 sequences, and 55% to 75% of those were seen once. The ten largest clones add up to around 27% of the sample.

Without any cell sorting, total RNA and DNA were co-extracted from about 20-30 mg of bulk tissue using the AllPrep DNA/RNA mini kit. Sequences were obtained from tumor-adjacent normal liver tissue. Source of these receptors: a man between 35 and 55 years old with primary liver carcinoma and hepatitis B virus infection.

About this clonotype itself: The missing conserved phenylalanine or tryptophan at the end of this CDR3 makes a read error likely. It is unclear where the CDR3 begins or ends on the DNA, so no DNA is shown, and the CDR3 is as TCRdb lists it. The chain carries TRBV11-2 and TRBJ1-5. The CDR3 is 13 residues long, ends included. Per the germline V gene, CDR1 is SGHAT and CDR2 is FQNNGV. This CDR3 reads CASSLWLNQPRHC.

In DNA form, the CDR3 reads TGTGCCAGCAGCAAGGAAAAGGCCGTAAACACCGGGGAGCTGTTTTTT. Translated, it gives CASSKEKAVNTGELFF. V and J are TRBV28 and TRBJ2-2; D unresolved. The germline V gene has CDR1 MDHEN and CDR2 SYDVKM. CDR3 size: 16 residues. Trimming removed 6 bases at V and 2 bases at J, with 16 bases between.

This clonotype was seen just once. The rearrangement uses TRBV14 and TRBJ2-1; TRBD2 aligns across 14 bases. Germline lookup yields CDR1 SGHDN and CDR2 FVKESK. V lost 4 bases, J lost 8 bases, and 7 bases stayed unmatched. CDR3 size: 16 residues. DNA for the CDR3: TGTGCCAGCAGCCCCCCGGGACTAGCGGGAGAACATGAGCAGTTCTTC. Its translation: CASSPPGLAGEHEQFF.

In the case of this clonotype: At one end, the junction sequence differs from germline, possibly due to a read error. The CDR3 spells CSAQGGSTEAFF. The CDR3 DNA reads TGTAGCGCCCAAGGGGGTTCCACTGAAGCTTTCTTT. The chain has TRBV29-1 and TRBJ1-1, with D possibly matching TRBD1 (6 bases). CDR1 SQVTM and CDR2 ANQGSEA come from the germline V gene. There are 12 residues in the CDR3. Combining the CDR3 with reference TRBV29-1 and TRBJ1-1 gives the whole variable domain SAVISQKPSRDICQRGTSLTIQCQVDSQVTMMFWYRQQPGQSLTLIATANQGSEATYESGFVIDKFPISRPNLTFSTLTVSNMSPEDSSIYLCSAQGGSTEAFFGQGTRLTVV.

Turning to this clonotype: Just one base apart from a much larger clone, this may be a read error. The CDR3 nucleotides are TGTGCCAGCAGCAGACTAGAGGCCTCCTACGAGCAGTACTTC. Its translation is CASSRLEASYEQYF. The genes are TRBV28 and TRBJ2-7; D may be TRBD2 (6 bases). Germline-derived CDR1 and CDR2 are MDHEN and SYDVKM. The ends were cut back, 6 bases at V and 0 bases at J, with 12 bases in the middle. The CDR3 length is 14 residues.

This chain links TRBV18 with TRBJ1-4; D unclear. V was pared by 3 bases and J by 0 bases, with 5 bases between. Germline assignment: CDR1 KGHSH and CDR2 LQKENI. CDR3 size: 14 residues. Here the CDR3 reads CASSPGTTNEKLFF. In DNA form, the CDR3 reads TGTGCCAGCTCACCCGGCACAACTAATGAAAAACTGTTTTTT.

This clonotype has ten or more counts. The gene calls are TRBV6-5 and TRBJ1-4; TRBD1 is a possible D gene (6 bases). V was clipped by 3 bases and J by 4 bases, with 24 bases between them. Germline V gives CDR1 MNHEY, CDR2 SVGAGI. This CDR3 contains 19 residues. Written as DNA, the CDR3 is TGTGCCAGCAGTTATAGGCCTCCTTCGGGGGCGGCAAATAATGAAAAACTGTTTTTT. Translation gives CASSYRPPSGAANNEKLFF.

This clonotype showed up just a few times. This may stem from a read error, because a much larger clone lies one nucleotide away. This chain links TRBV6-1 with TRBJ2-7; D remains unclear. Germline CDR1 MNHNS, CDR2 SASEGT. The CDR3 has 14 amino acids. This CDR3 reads CASSELGQTYGQYF. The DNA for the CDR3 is TGTGCCAGCAGTGAACTGGGCCAAACCTACGGGCAGTACTTC.

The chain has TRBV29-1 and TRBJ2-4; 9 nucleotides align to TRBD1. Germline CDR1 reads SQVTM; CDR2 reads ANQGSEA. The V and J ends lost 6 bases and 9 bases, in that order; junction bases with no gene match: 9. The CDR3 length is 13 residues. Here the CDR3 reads CSVTGGEVIIQYF. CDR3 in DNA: TGCAGCGTGACAGGGGGAGAGGTGATCATTCAGTACTTC.

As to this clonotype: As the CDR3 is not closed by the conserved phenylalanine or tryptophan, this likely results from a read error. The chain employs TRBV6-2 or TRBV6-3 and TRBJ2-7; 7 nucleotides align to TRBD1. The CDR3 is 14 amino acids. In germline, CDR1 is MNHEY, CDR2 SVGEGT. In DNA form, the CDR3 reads TGTACCAGCAGTTATCCGGGACAGCCCTACGAGCAGTACCTC. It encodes CTSSYPGQPYEQYL.

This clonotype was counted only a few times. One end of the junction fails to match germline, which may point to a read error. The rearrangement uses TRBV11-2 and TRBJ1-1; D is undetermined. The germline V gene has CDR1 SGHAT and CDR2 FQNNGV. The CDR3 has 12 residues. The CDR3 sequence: CVSSLGYTEAFF. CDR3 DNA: TGTGTCAGCAGCTTAGGGTATACTGAGGCTTTCTTT.

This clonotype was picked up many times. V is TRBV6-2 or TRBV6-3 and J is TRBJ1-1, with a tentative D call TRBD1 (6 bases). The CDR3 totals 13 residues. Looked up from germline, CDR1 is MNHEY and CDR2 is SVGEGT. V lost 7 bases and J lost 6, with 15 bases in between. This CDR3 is CASTPDSSSEAFF. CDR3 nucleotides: TGTGCCAGCACCCCGGACAGTTCTTCTGAAGCTTTCTTT.

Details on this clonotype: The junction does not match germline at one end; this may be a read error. CDR3: CSVLAGGPAAYTGEPFF. CDR3 nucleotide sequence: TGCAGTGTTCTAGCGGGAGGGCCCGCTGCGTACACCGGGGAGCCGTTTTTT. The chain combines TRBV29-1 with TRBJ2-2, with 12 nucleotides matching TRBD2. The CDR3 sequence is 17 residues long. Germline assignment: CDR1 SQVTM and CDR2 ANQGSEA.

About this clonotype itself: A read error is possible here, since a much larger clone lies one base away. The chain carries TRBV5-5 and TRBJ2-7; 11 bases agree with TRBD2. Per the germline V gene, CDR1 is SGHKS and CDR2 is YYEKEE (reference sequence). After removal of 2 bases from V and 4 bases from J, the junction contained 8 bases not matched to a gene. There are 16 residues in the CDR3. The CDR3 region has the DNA TGTGCCAGCAGCTTAGTAACTAGCGGGAGCGATTACGAGCAGTACTTC. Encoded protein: CASSLVTSGSDYEQYF.

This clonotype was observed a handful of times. Here the CDR3 DNA reads TGTGCCAGCATCCAGGCTGGCAATCAGCCCCAGCATTTT. Translated, it gives CASIQAGNQPQHF. This sequence joins TRBV28 and TRBJ1-5; no reliable D call. In germline, CDR1 is MDHEN, CDR2 SYDVKM. This CDR3 is 13 amino acids long. Trimming pared 7 bases from V and 2 bases from J, leaving 9 bases between.

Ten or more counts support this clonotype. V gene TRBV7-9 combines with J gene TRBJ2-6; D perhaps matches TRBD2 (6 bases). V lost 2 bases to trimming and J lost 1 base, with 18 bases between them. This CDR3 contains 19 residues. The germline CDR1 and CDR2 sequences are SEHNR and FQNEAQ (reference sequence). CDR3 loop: CASSLKQEGGESGANVLTF. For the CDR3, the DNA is TGTGCCAGCAGCTTAAAACAAGAGGGAGGAGAGTCTGGGGCCAACGTCCTGACTTTC.

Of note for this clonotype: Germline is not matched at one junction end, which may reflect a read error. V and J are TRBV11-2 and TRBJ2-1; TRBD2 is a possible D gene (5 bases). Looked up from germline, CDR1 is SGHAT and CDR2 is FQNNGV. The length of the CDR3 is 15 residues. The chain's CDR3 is CASSFELAPYNEQFF. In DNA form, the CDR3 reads TGTGCCAGCAGCTTTGAGTTAGCGCCTTACAATGAACAGTTCTTC.

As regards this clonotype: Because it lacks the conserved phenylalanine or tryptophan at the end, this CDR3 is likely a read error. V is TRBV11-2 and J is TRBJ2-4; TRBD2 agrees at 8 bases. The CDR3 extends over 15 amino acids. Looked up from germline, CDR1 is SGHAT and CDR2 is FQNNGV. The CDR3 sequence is CAGSLGTGLGGIQYL. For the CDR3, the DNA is TGTGCCGGCAGCTTAGGAACGGGACTAGGGGGCATTCAGTACTTA.

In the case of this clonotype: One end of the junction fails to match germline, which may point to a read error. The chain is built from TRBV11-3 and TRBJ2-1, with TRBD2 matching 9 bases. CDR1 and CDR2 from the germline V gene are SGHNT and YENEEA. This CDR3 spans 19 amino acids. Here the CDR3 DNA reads TGTGCCAGCAGCTTAGATCAGCGGGAGGCATTCAGCTCCTACTATGAGCAGCTCTTC. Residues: CASSLDQREAFSSYYEQLF.

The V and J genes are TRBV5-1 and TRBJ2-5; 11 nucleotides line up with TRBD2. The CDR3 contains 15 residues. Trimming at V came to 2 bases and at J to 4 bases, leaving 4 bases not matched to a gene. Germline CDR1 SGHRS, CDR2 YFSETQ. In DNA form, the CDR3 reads TGCGCCAGCAGCTTACTAGCGGGAGAAATAGAGACCCAGTACTTC. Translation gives CASSLLAGEIETQYF.

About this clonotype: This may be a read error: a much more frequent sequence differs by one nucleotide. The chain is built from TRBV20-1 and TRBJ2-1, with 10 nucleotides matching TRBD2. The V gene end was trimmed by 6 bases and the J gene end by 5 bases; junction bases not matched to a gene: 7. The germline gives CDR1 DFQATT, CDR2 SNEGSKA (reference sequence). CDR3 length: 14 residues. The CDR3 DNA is TGCAGTGCCCTCAGCGGGAGGGTAAACAATGAGCAGTTCTTC. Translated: CSALSGRVNNEQFF.

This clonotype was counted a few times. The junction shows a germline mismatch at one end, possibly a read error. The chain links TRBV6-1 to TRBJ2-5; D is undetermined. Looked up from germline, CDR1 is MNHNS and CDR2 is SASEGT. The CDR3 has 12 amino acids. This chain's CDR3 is CASRHLQETQHF. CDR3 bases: TGTGCCAGCAGGCACCTACAAGAGACCCAGCACTTC.

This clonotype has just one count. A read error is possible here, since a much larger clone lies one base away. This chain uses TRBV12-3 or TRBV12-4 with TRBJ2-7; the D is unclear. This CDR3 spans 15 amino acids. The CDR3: CARSLVDPPEDEQYF. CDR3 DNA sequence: TGTGCCAGAAGTTTAGTGGACCCACCGGAAGACGAGCAGTACTTC.

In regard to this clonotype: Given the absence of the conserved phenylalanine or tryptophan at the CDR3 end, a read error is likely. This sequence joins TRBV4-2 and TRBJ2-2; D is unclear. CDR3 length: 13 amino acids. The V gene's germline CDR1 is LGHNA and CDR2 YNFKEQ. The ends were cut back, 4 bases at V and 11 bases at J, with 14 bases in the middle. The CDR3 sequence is CASSRESERELFL. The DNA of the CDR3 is TGTGCCAGCAGCCGAGAGAGCGAACGAGAGCTGTTTTTA.

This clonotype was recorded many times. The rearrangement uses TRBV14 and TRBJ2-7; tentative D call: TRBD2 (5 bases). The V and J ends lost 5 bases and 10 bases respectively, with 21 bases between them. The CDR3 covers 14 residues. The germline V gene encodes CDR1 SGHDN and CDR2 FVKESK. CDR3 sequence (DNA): TGTGCCAGCAGCTTATTACCCGATAGCGACATACAGTACTTC. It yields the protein CASSLLPDSDIQYF.